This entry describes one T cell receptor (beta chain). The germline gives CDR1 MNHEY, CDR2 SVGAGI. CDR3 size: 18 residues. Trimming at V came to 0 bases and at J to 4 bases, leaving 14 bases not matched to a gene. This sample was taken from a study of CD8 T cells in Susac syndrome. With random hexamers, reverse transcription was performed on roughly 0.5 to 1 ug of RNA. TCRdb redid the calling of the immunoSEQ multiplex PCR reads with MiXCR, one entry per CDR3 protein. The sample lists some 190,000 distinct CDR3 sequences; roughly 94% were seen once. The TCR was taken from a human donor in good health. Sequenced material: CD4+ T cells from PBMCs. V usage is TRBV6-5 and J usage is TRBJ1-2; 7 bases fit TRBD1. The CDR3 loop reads CASSYSGQDKFLSYGYTF. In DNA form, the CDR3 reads TGTGCCAGCAGTTACTCAGGACAGGATAAATTCCTCTCCTATGGCTACACCTTC.